This T cell receptor (beta chain) emerged from a study of CD8+ T cells in alopecia areata (dated by TCRdb to the late 2010s). Study-level background: Treated patients were enrolled in an open-label pilot trial of oral tofacitinib at 5 to 10 mg twice daily for moderate-to-severe alopecia areata. Tofacitinib was administered for 6 to 18 months, and 6 months of follow-up off drug were then conducted to assess delayed response and recurrence. High-throughput TCRbeta sequencing was used to examine T cell clonal expansion in alopecia areata in both the C3H/HeJ mouse model and human patients. Human TCRbeta sequencing covered scalp tissue and sorted CD4+ and CD8+ peripheral blood T cells from patchy and totalis/universalis alopecia areata patients and healthy controls. Biopsies were taken from tofacitinib-treated patients at baseline and at 4 and 24 weeks of treatment, and a later scalp biopsy was taken in several of the tofacitinib-treated patients. Scalp clonality was compared across normal scalp (n=4), patchy alopecia areata scalp (n=8), and alopecia totalis/universalis scalp (n=8). RNA was obtained with the PAXgene miRNA kit for fixed scalp, the miRNeasy kit for PBMCs, and the RNeasy kit for mouse skin. immunoSEQ multiplex PCR using 35 Vbeta forward primers and 13 Jbeta reverse primers was used to amplify TCRbeta CDR3 regions. Here is what the overall study found, with its caveats: Scalp TCR repertoire analysis is complicated because resident alphabeta T cells in normal human skin are also sequenced, whereas mouse skin is dominated by gammadelta T cells. Shared TCR sequences between patients were less evident than in mice, which may be partly attributable to HLA diversity in the patient population. Compared with normal scalp, lesional scalp had higher clonality and more expanded CD8+ clones, particularly in alopecia totalis/universalis, a pattern that suggests antigenic drive.

Library construction relied on the immunoSEQ multiplex PCR assay. For TCR sequencing, RNA was extracted from every sample and reverse transcribed into cDNA to serve as template. First-strand cDNA was synthesized with SuperScript III using a 2:1 mix of oligo-dT and random hexamers. A synthetic immune receptor repertoire was used to gauge amplification bias, and whatever bias remained was removed computationally. Per the original workflow: Raw reads were preprocessed to remove errors, and CDR3 was defined according to IMGT conventions as the region from the conserved cysteine to phenylalanine. Clonality was calculated as 1 minus Shannon entropy normalized by log2 of the number of productive unique TCRs. CD4 or CD8 identity of scalp clones was inferred by cross-referencing scalp TCRbeta sequences with sorted blood CD4 and CD8 repertoires. Here the immuneACCESS table is served through TCRdb, limited to in-frame sequences with V and J called. Missing clones are a known gap in these copies; in checked studies unresolved V genes cover under half, and the rest lacks a known reason. That table gives V, J and clone size, and the DNA gave D and trimming. Here the sample has some 170,000 clones; around 50% occur a single time. The biggest ten clones account for about 15% of the sample.

The sample's time point label is to be understood as: baseline before oral tofacitinib. Lesional scalp punch biopsies and peripheral blood were collected from alopecia areata patients. PBMCs were isolated by density centrifugation and stained for CD3, CD4 and CD8, and CD4+ and CD8+ T cells were sorted on a FACSAria. For this clone: Its cognate antigen has yet to be identified. No base qualities exist here, and no much larger clone lies one base off it.

CDR1 is given as SQVTM and CDR2 as ANQGSEA, both from the germline V gene. V is shortened by 5 bases, J by 7 bases, and the region joining them spans 5 bases. The CDR3 has 9 amino acids, counting the end cysteine and phenylalanine. Only the CDR3 DNA is retained, 27 bases long and in frame from the first base. The rearranged chain carries TRBV29-1 and TRBJ1-2; the D gene assignment is ambiguous. This TCR was recovered from a human donor with alopecia areata. This sample comprised CD4+ T cells sorted from blood, obtained at week 0. The DNA sequence is TGCAGCGTTTTCCGTGGCTACACCTTC. Its protein is CSVFRGYTF.